The sequence of this T cell receptor (beta chain) was determined in a study of shared clonotypes between healthy human individuals. As for the study in general: The study used three CD4 naive, three CD4 memory, two CD8 naive and one CD8 memory plate per donor. General study results and limits: Shared clonotypes across all four donors exceeded non-shared ones in generation probability. Memory subsets generally showed lower estimated richness than naive subsets.

A note on this clone: Its target is unknown.

The CDR3 has 16 residues. Germline V gene data show CDR1 as SGHRS and CDR2 as YFSETQ. Unmatched junction bases numbered 8, after V lost 0 bases and J lost 3 bases. The input for sorted-subset replicate PCRs was around 210 ng DNA, 25,000 to 35,000 T cell genomes. TCRdb's copy holds only in-frame clones and misses some; the assay was immunoSEQ multiplex PCR. The table records 1.6 million or so clones, about 98.5% of them present only once. The sequence was obtained from a man aged 25-45 years in good health. The chain links TRBV5-1 to TRBJ2-5, with 7 bases matching TRBD2. The sequencing sample was made of naive CD4+ T cells sorted from blood. Subset defined: CD45RA+ positively selected. CDR3 protein: CASSLGGLRNEETQYF. The DNA of the CDR3 is TGCGCCAGCAGCTTGGGGGGACTAAGAAATGAAGAGACCCAGTACTTC.